This passage covers 10 T cell receptor beta chains from one sample sequenced in a study of control samples from healthy donors and cancer patients. Sequencing was performed with immunoSEQ multiplex PCR; in TCRdb, only in-frame clones are kept and a portion is missing. The sample records roughly 120,000 clones, roughly 90% being singletons. Specimen: blood. The receptor set was obtained from a man in his fifties or sixties in good health.

The chain has TRBV5-6 and TRBJ1-1; no firm D call. This CDR3 spans 19 amino acids. Per germline, CDR1 SGHDT and CDR2 YYEEEE. V was shortened by 3 bases and J by 2 bases, with 26 bases between the two germline ends. The CDR3 protein is CASSYRAFSHASKNTEAFF. The CDR3 bases are TGTGCCAGCAGCTACAGAGCCTTCTCGCACGCTAGTAAAAACACTGAAGCTTTCTTT.

CDR3 DNA: TGTGCCAGCACCTACACAGGGGAGACTGAAGCTTTCTTT. It codes for CASTYTGETEAFF. The chain employs TRBV2 and TRBJ1-1, with 7 bases aligning to TRBD1. V shed 7 bases, J shed 5 bases, and the junction held 7 bases outside the gene matches. Germline CDR1 reads SNHLY; CDR2 reads FYNNEI. The CDR3 totals 13 residues.

V and J are TRBV7-2 and TRBJ1-2, with TRBD1 identical over 9 bases. Trimming cost V 1 base and J 1 base; bases outside gene matches: 10. CDR1 and CDR2 (germline): SGHTA, FQGNSA. The CDR3 runs 18 residues. The CDR3 reads CASSLVKGQGHGNYGYTF. The CDR3, as DNA: TGTGCCAGCAGCTTAGTTAAGGGACAGGGCCACGGTAACTATGGCTACACCTTC.

The gene calls are TRBV6-6 and TRBJ1-2, with unresolved D. There are 17 residues in the CDR3. V lost 5 bases and J 1 base, leaving 20 bases between the germline ends. Germline V CDR1 and CDR2: MNHNY, SVGAGI (reference sequence). CDR3 sequence (DNA): TGTGCCAGCAGTCCTATGATGATAAGGGCCGGTAACTATGGCTACACCTTC. Its translation: CASSPMMIRAGNYGYTF.

V usage is TRBV2 and J usage is TRBJ2-5; no firm D call. The CDR3 runs 12 residues. Trimming took 6 bases from V and 4 from J, leaving 9 bases between them. Germline lookup yields CDR1 SNHLY and CDR2 FYNNEI. The CDR3 region has the DNA TGTGCCAGCAGGGTAGGGCCAGAGACCCAGTACTTC. It is translated as CASRVGPETQYF.

The chain joins TRBV6-4 to TRBJ2-1; no firm D call. CDR3 length: 14 amino acids. CDR1 MRHNA and CDR2 SNTAGT come from the germline V gene. V was clipped by 0 bases and J by 9 bases, with 12 bases between them. The CDR3 sequence: CASSDSLGEREQFF. CDR3 sequence (DNA): TGTGCCAGCAGTGACTCTTTGGGCGAGCGTGAGCAGTTCTTC.

The chain has TRBV11-2 and TRBJ1-4, with TRBD1 matching over 8 bases. Germline assignment: CDR1 SGHAT and CDR2 FQNNGV. This CDR3 comprises 14 residues. V lost 5 bases to trimming and J lost 4 bases; unmatched junction nucleotides: 3. In nucleotides, the CDR3 is TGTGCCAGCAGCCCGGACAGGGTTAATGAAAAACTGTTTTTT. Protein product: CASSPDRVNEKLFF. The entire variable domain, with the rest obtained from reference TRBV11-2 and TRBJ1-4, is as follows: EAGVAQSPRYKIIEKRQSVAFWCNPISGHATLYWYQQILGQGPKLLIQFQNNGVVDDSQLPKDRFSAERLKGVDSTLKIQPAKLEDSAVYLCASSPDRVNEKLFFGSGTQLSVL.

The rearrangement links TRBV6-2 or TRBV6-3 to TRBJ2-7, with TRBD1 identical over 10 bases. There are 14 residues in the CDR3. CDR1 and CDR2 (germline): MNHEY, SVGEGT. Trimming at V came to 4 bases and at J to 6 bases, leaving 6 bases not matched to a gene. The CDR3 protein is CASSFLTGGGEQYF. The CDR3 nucleotides read TGTGCCAGCAGTTTCCTGACAGGGGGCGGCGAGCAGTACTTC.

V is TRBV6-2 or TRBV6-3 and J is TRBJ1-2, with D possibly matching TRBD1 (6 bases). Looked up from germline, CDR1 is MNHEY and CDR2 is SVGEGT. The CDR3 has 14 residues. Trimming stripped 2 bases from V and 6 bases from J, with 13 bases between. The chain's CDR3 is CASSYNSGANGYTF. The CDR3 bases are TGTGCCAGCAGTTACAACTCAGGGGCAAATGGCTACACCTTC.

The chain couples TRBV29-1 to TRBJ2-2; D uncertain. The CDR3 loop spans 12 amino acids. CDR1 and CDR2 from the germline V gene are SQVTM and ANQGSEA. V lost 4 bases to trimming and J lost 5 bases, with 8 bases between them. This chain's CDR3 is CSVGQQTGELFF. In DNA, the CDR3 is TGCAGCGTTGGGCAGCAAACCGGGGAGCTGTTTTTT.